This TCR beta chain was sequenced during a study of Ad26.COV2.S vaccination and SARS-CoV-2 variants. Overall study context: Donor got 5x10^10 or 1x10^11 viral particles of Ad26.COV2.S.

Treatment meaning: some 20 received Ad26.COV2.S at low or high dose, single or two shots; about 5 received placebo; per-sample allocation not given. Collection of the samples took place on day 63 after the first injection of vaccine or placebo. Donation came from an adult in Boston who was aged 18-55 years. TCRdb keeps only in-frame clones here, not all; method: immunoSEQ multiplex PCR. The table records roughly 320,000 clones, roughly 86% of them present only once. A remark on this clone: Its cognate antigen is unknown.

Notes on the study in general: Vaccinated individuals (as opposed to placebo recipients) had higher spike-specific TCR breadth.

The CDR3 runs 13 residues. Germline V gene sequence: CDR1 MNHEY, CDR2 SMNVEV (reference sequence). Unmatched junction bases numbered 1, after V lost 5 bases and J lost 0 bases. V gene TRBV27 combines with J gene TRBJ2-7; 7 bases match TRBD1. Sequences were derived from peripheral blood, sampled in a trial of Ad26.COV2.S vaccine versus placebo. This TCR was recovered from a person between 18 and 60 years old who received the Ad26.COV2.S COVID-19 vaccine or a placebo. This chain's CDR3 is CASSRDSSYEQYF. The CDR3 coding sequence is TGTGCCAGCAGTAGGGACAGCTCCTACGAGCAGTACTTC.